A single sample gave rise to the 26 T cell receptor beta chains below, sequenced in a study of graft-versus-host responses after intestinal transplantation. Both intraepithelial and lamina propria lymphocytes were released by processing graft tissue. Libraries were prepared by immunoSEQ multiplex PCR; TCRdb keeps only in-frame clonotypes and omits some of them. Counted here are 60,000 to 70,000 clones, around nine tenths occurring once; the ten biggest clones make up 1.5% to 2%. The sample was ileum tissue, taken around 350 days after transplant. All receptors derive from a human patient who received an intestinal transplant, so some T cells may come from the graft donor.

The V call is TRBV7-8, the J call TRBJ2-1; 7 bases line up with TRBD2. The length of the CDR3 is 18 residues. J lost 4 bases, V lost 5 bases, and 17 bases had no gene match. Per the germline V gene, CDR1 is SGHVS and CDR2 is FQNEAQ. This CDR3 is CASSLGPLLALAYNEQFF. The DNA for the CDR3 is TGTGCCAGCAGCCTGGGACCTTTACTAGCGCTAGCATACAATGAGCAGTTCTTC. Based on the CDR3 plus reference TRBV7-8 and TRBJ2-1, the full variable domain is GAGVSQSPRYKVAKRGQDVALRCDPISGHVSLFWYQQALGQGPEFLTYFQNEAQLDKSGLPSDRFFAERPEGSVSTLKIQRTQQEDSAVYLCASSLGPLLALAYNEQFFGPGTRLTVL.

The gene calls are TRBV14 and TRBJ1-5; 8 bases agree with TRBD1. The germline gives CDR1 SGHDN, CDR2 FVKESK. The CDR3 is 18 amino acids. The trim removed 1 base at V and 2 bases at J, leaving 10 bases unmatched. CDR3 loop: CASSQVSETGARNQPQHF. The CDR3 nucleotides are TGTGCCAGCAGCCAAGTGTCCGAGACAGGGGCACGCAATCAGCCCCAGCATTTT.

This chain joins TRBV6-1 and TRBJ2-3; 7 bases align to TRBD2. The junction had 5 bases not matched to a gene; V was cut back by 2 bases and J by 3 bases. Germline V gene lookup returns CDR1 MNHNS and CDR2 SASEGT. The CDR3 loop spans 15 amino acids. CDR3 loop: CASSEQRGRTDTQYF. The CDR3 bases are TGTGCCAGCAGTGAACAGCGGGGAAGGACAGATACGCAGTATTTT.

CDR3 coding DNA: TGTGCCAGTAGTATAAAAGAGTACACCGGGGAGCTGTTTTTT. Amino acid sequence: CASSIKEYTGELFF. The rearrangement uses TRBV19 and TRBJ2-2; no reliable D call. Germline V gene sequence: CDR1 LNHDA, CDR2 SQIVND (reference sequence). V was pared by 2 bases and J by 3 bases, with 7 bases between. This CDR3 is built from 14 residues.

This chain uses TRBV7-3 with TRBJ2-1, with 7 nucleotides matching TRBD1. Trimming took 6 bases from V and 4 from J; bases not matched to a gene: 9. The germline gives CDR1 SGHTA, CDR2 FQGTGA. The CDR3 sequence is 15 residues long. The CDR3: CASSQIGQDYNEQFF. In DNA, the CDR3 is TGTGCCAGCAGTCAAATAGGACAGGATTACAATGAGCAGTTCTTC.

This rearrangement joins TRBV28 to TRBJ2-3; maybe TRBD2 (5 bases). Germline values: CDR1 MDHEN, CDR2 SYDVKM. Trimming took 5 bases from V and 2 from J, leaving 11 bases between them. This CDR3 has 14 amino acids. CDR3 bases: TGTGCCAGCAGTGGAAGCGGTTACACAGATACGCAGTATTTT. It is translated as CASSGSGYTDTQYF. Supplemented by reference TRBV28 and TRBJ2-3, the full variable domain reads DVKVTQSSRYLVKRTGEKVFLECVQDMDHENMFWYRQDPGLGLRLIYFSYDVKMKEKGDIPEGYSVSREKKERFSLILESASTNQTSMYLCASSGSGYTDTQYFGPGTRLTVL.

The chain couples TRBV4-1 to TRBJ1-4; D remains unclear. The CDR3 is made up of 13 amino acids. The V end lost 0 bases, the J end lost 7 bases, and 6 bases lay between the germline ends. Germline V gives CDR1 MGHRA, CDR2 YSYEKL. The CDR3 DNA is TGCGCCAGCAGCCAAGAACGTTTTGAAAAACTGTTTTTT. It codes for CASSQERFEKLFF.

This rearrangement joins TRBV4-1 to TRBJ1-2; D not resolved. Germline V CDR1 and CDR2: MGHRA, YSYEKL. V shed 1 base and J shed 0 bases, with 12 bases lying between them. The CDR3 loop spans 16 amino acids. The CDR3 loop reads CASSQGVTSTNYGYTF. The CDR3, as DNA: TGCGCCAGCAGCCAAGGGGTAACTTCTACTAACTATGGCTACACCTTC.

V is TRBV15 and J is TRBJ2-7; no clear D gene. V was pared by 0 bases and J by 2 bases, with 11 bases between. The germline CDR1 and CDR2 sequences are LNHNV and YYDKDF (reference sequence). This CDR3 has 15 amino acids. CDR3 sequence: CATSREFGRAYEQYF. The CDR3 bases are TGTGCCACCAGCAGAGAGTTCGGCAGAGCCTACGAGCAGTACTTC.

CDR3: CATSREVGQGPYEQYF. The CDR3 bases are TGTGCCACCAGCAGGGAGGTTGGACAGGGCCCCTACGAGCAGTACTTC. This chain connects TRBV15 to TRBJ2-7; the match to TRBD1 covers 8 bases. The CDR3 runs 16 residues. Per germline, CDR1 LNHNV and CDR2 YYDKDF (reference sequence). The V gene end was trimmed by 3 bases and the J gene end by 2 bases; junction bases not matched to a gene: 9. Variable domain in full (rest from reference TRBV15 and TRBJ2-7): DAMVIQNPRYQVTQFGKPVTLSCSQTLNHNVMYWYQQKSSQAPKLLFHYYDKDFNNEADTPDNFQSRRPNTSFCFLDIRSPGLGDTAMYLCATSREVGQGPYEQYFGPGTRLTVT.

The chain couples TRBV6-1 to TRBJ1-6; D unclear. CDR1 is MNHNS and CDR2 is SASEGT in the germline V gene. V was pared by 1 base and J by 7 bases, with 8 bases between. The CDR3 has 14 residues. In DNA, the CDR3 is TGTGCCAGCAGTGAAGTCTTAAGGAATTCACCCCTCCACTTT. Residues: CASSEVLRNSPLHF.

The chain recombines TRBV27 with TRBJ1-1; D remains ambiguous. V lost 3 bases to trimming and J lost 2 bases, with 4 bases between them. This CDR3 comprises 12 residues. Looked up from germline, CDR1 is MNHEY and CDR2 is SMNVEV (reference sequence). Here the CDR3 DNA reads TGTGCCAGCAGTTTCGGAAACACTGAAGCTTTCTTT. This translates into CASSFGNTEAFF.

With respect to this clone: The sample contains more than one DNA sequence encoding this CDR3. The V call is TRBV6-1, the J call TRBJ2-1; D remains unclear. Trimming took 3 bases from V and 6 from J, leaving 6 bases between them. The CDR3 loop spans 12 amino acids. Germline V CDR1 and CDR2: MNHNS, SASEGT. This CDR3 reads CASSEAGNEQFF. In DNA, the CDR3 is TGTGCCAGCAGTGAGGCTGGCAATGAGCAGTTCTTC.

This rearrangement joins TRBV29-1 to TRBJ2-2, with 7 bases that match TRBD1. Per the germline V gene, CDR1 is SQVTM and CDR2 is ANQGSEA. CDR3 length equals 15 residues. The J segment lost 6 bases and the V segment lost 2 bases, leaving 9 bases of the junction unmatched. In nucleotides, the CDR3 is TGCAGCGTTGAAACCGGCAGGGGGTCGGCCGGGGAGCTGTTTTTT. Translation gives CSVETGRGSAGELFF.

The J gene is TRBJ2-7, the V gene TRBV9, with 7 positions matching TRBD1. V lost 3 bases to trimming and J lost 7 bases; unmatched junction nucleotides: 4. Germline values: CDR1 SGDLS, CDR2 YYNGEE. The CDR3 is 12 residues long. CDR3: CASSEQGIEQYF. The CDR3 DNA sequence: TGTGCCAGCAGCGAACAGGGGATTGAGCAGTACTTC.

A single count supports this clone. The CDR3 bases are TGTGCCAGCAGCCAGGGGTTGACTAATGAAAAACTGTTTTTT. Its translation is CASSQGLTNEKLFF. This sequence joins TRBV11-2 and TRBJ1-4; tentatively, D is TRBD1 (6 bases). With 5 bases removed from V and 2 bases from J, the gap between germline ends came to 9 bases. Germline values: CDR1 SGHAT, CDR2 FQNNGV. The CDR3 has 14 residues.

This clone is a singleton in its sample. The chain carries TRBV28 and TRBJ1-1; D uncertain. This CDR3 is built from 14 residues. V was shortened by 2 bases and J by 7 bases, with 14 bases between the two germline ends. Germline CDR1 MDHEN, CDR2 SYDVKM. CDR3 DNA sequence: TGTGCCAGCAGTTTACCACAGACACACCTTGAAGCTTTCTTT. It yields the protein CASSLPQTHLEAFF.

V is TRBV5-1 and J is TRBJ1-4; the D is unclear. The CDR3 covers 16 residues. V was shortened by 0 bases and J by 7 bases, with 16 bases between the two germline ends. Germline lookup yields CDR1 SGHRS and CDR2 YFSETQ. CDR3 region: CASSLAEGKKGEKLFF. CDR3 nucleotide sequence: TGCGCCAGCAGCTTGGCCGAAGGCAAGAAGGGTGAAAAACTGTTTTTT.

The chain couples TRBV4-1 to TRBJ2-5; D tentatively reads TRBD1 or TRBD2 (5 bases each). V gave up 1 base and J gave up 4 bases, with 7 bases separating them. The CDR3 extends over 13 amino acids. Germline V gene lookup returns CDR1 MGHRA and CDR2 YSYEKL. The CDR3 DNA follows: TGCGCCAGCAGCCAAGTCGGGGCAGAGACCCAGTACTTC. Translation: CASSQVGAETQYF.

The genes are TRBV29-1 and TRBJ2-3, with D maybe TRBD1 (5 bases). Germline V gives CDR1 SQVTM, CDR2 ANQGSEA. The CDR3 runs to 13 residues. The germline V and J ends were trimmed by 2 bases and 4 bases, with 10 bases remaining between them. This CDR3 reads CSVERGSSDTQYF. CDR3 nucleotides: TGCAGCGTTGAAAGGGGTAGTTCAGATACGCAGTATTTT.

This clone was seen a few times. This chain connects TRBV27 to TRBJ2-1, with 9 bases that match TRBD2. The CDR3 has 17 amino acids. J lost 10 bases, V lost 0 bases, and 13 bases had no gene match. Germline V CDR1 and CDR2: MNHEY, SMNVEV (reference sequence). CDR3 loop: CASSLSRWSSGTPEQFF. Here the CDR3 DNA reads TGTGCCAGCAGTTTATCCCGATGGTCTAGCGGGACCCCCGAGCAGTTCTTC.

The rearrangement links TRBV5-1 to TRBJ1-5; 11 bases match TRBD1. The germline V gene has CDR1 SGHRS and CDR2 YFSETQ. The V and J ends lost 3 bases and 6 bases, in that order; junction bases with no gene match: 11. The CDR3 loop spans 17 amino acids. CDR3 coding DNA: TGCGCCAGCAGCTCCAAGTTGGGGGACAGGGGGAGTCAGCCCCAGCATTTT. The encoded protein is CASSSKLGDRGSQPQHF.

J is TRBJ2-7 and V is TRBV6-5; no clear D. This CDR3 contains 14 residues. V was clipped by 2 bases and J by 2 bases, with 10 bases between them. The germline gives CDR1 MNHEY, CDR2 SVGAGI. DNA for the CDR3: TGTGCCAGCAGTTACACTAATCCTCCCTACGAGCAGTACTTC. This codes for CASSYTNPPYEQYF.

The J gene is TRBJ1-6, the V gene TRBV11-3; 9 bases fit TRBD1. Germline CDR1 reads SGHNT; CDR2 reads YENEEA. Unmatched junction bases numbered 19, after V lost 5 bases and J lost 8 bases. The length of the CDR3 is 19 residues. In nucleotides, the CDR3 is TGTGCCAGCAGCCACCCGGGACAGGGAGATAGGGTAGCTGATTCACCCCTCCACTTT. As protein: CASSHPGQGDRVADSPLHF.

This clone occurred once. J is TRBJ1-5 and V is TRBV4-1; weak D call: TRBD1 (5 bases). There are 14 residues in the CDR3. Trimming cost V 2 bases and J 6 bases, with 11 bases left between them. CDR1 MGHRA and CDR2 YSYEKL come from the germline V gene. CDR3 amino acids: CASSQLGGGQPQHF. In nucleotides, the CDR3 is TGCGCCAGCAGCCAATTAGGCGGGGGTCAGCCCCAGCATTTT.

Only a few counts were recorded for this clone. The chain carries TRBV6-4 and TRBJ1-1; D may be TRBD1 (5 bases). CDR1 and CDR2 from the germline V gene are MRHNA and SNTAGT. V was shortened by 7 bases and J by 0 bases, with 9 bases between the two germline ends. CDR3 length equals 13 residues. Written as DNA, the CDR3 is TGTGCCAGCACAGGACACTTGAACACTGAAGCTTTCTTT. Translating gives CASTGHLNTEAFF.